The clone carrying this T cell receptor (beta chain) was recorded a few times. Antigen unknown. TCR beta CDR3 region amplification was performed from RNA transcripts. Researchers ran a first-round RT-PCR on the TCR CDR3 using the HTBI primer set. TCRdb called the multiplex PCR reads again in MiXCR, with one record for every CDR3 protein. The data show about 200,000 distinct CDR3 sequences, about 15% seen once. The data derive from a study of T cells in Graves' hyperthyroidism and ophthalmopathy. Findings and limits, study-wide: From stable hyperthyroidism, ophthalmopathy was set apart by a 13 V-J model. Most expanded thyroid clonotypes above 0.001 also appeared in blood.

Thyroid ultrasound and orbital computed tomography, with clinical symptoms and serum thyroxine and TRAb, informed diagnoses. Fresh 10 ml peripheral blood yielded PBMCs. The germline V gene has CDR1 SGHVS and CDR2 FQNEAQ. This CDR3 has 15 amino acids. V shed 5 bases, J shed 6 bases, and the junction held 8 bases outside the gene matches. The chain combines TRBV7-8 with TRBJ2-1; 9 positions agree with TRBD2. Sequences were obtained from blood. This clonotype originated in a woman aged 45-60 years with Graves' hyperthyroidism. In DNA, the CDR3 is TGTGCCAGCAGCCGAATTAGCGGGAGTCCCAATGAGCAGTTCTTC. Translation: CASSRISGSPNEQFF.